The next 12 T cell receptor beta chains were all read from a single sample in a study of vaccination and CD4 T cells after COVID-19. Stated treatment: approximately 11-day PBMC culture with coronavirus spike peptide pools or control peptides (ViraFEST assay). Their recognized antigens are unknown. With the Oncomine TCR Beta short-read assay, DNA from cultured CD4+ T cells was sequenced. MiXCR was run by TCRdb on the PCR reads, yielding one entry per CDR3 protein. Among more than 9,000 distinct CDR3 sequences, over 20% were seen once, and the ten largest hold approximately 13%. Sample: CD4+ T cells from blood, cultured in vitro, taken before SARS-CoV-2 vaccination. All receptors derive from a human donor who received a COVID-19 vaccine.

V usage is TRBV30 and J usage is TRBJ2-1; 7 nucleotides agree with TRBD2. J was trimmed by 4 bases and V by 7 bases; bases with no gene match: 16. Germline V gives CDR1 GTSNPN, CDR2 SVGIG (reference sequence). The CDR3 length is 16 residues. CDR3 DNA sequence: TGTGCCTTAACCCAGAGCGGGGTACAACAGTACAATGAGCAGTTCTTC. Translation gives CALTQSGVQQYNEQFF.

The genes are TRBV5-5 and TRBJ2-7; D may be TRBD1 (5 bases). V was pared by 0 bases and J by 4 bases, with 14 bases between. The germline gives CDR1 SGHKS, CDR2 YYEKEE (reference sequence). The CDR3 totals 15 residues. The CDR3 spells CASSLEPQAIYEQYF. The CDR3 DNA reads as TGTGCCAGCAGCTTGGAACCACAGGCTATATACGAGCAGTACTTC.

J is TRBJ2-1 and V is TRBV24-1; 10 bases line up with TRBD2. The trim removed 5 bases at V and 6 bases at J, leaving 12 bases unmatched. The CDR3 is 17 amino acids. Germline V gives CDR1 KGHDR, CDR2 SFDVKD. CDR3 sequence: CATSAHWGSGGGNEQFF. In DNA, the CDR3 is TGTGCCACCAGTGCCCACTGGGGGAGCGGGGGGGGCAATGAGCAGTTCTTC.

The CDR3 DNA follows: TGTGCCAGCAGCCACCACCCCCGGTGGAACACTGAAGCTTTCTTT. This sequence encodes CASSHHPRWNTEAFF. V and J are TRBV7-9 and TRBJ1-1; D is uncertain. In germline, CDR1 is SEHNR, CDR2 FQNEAQ (reference sequence). V gave up 5 bases and J gave up 1 base, with 14 bases separating them. CDR3 length: 15 amino acids.

J is TRBJ2-7 and V is TRBV30; tentative D call: TRBD2 (5 bases). The V and J ends lost 3 bases and 5 bases respectively, with 20 bases between them. Germline CDR1 GTSNPN, CDR2 SVGIG (reference sequence). CDR3 length equals 15 residues. CDR3 nucleotide sequence: TGTGCCTGGAGGGAACTCTGGACTGGGAGAAACGAGCAGTACTTC. Its protein product is CAWRELWTGRNEQYF.

The rearrangement links TRBV24-1 to TRBJ2-3; D is perhaps TRBD2 (6 bases). Trimming removed 4 bases at V and 3 bases at J, with 13 bases between. The CDR3 loop spans 15 amino acids. Germline V CDR1 and CDR2: KGHDR, SFDVKD. CDR3 sequence reads: CATSDPRLVTDTQYF. CDR3 sequence (DNA): TGTGCCACCAGTGACCCTCGACTAGTGACAGATACGCAGTATTTT.

The J gene is TRBJ2-7, the V gene TRBV14, with 7 bases aligning to TRBD2. Germline trimming cut 4 bases from V and 0 bases from J; bases unmatched to any gene: 3. CDR3 size: 14 residues. Germline-derived CDR1 and CDR2 are SGHDN and FVKESK. The CDR3: CASSRAGPSYEQYF. The CDR3 coding sequence is TGTGCCAGCAGCCGAGCGGGGCCCTCCTACGAGCAGTACTTC. Full variable domain (outside the CDR3, taken from reference TRBV14 and TRBJ2-7): EAGVTQFPSHSVIEKGQTVTLRCDPISGHDNLYWYRRVMGKEIKFLLHFVKESKQDESGMPNNRFLAERTGGTYSTLKVQPAELEDSGVYFCASSRAGPSYEQYFGPGTRLTVT.

This clonotype was detected only a few times. The J gene is TRBJ2-7, the V gene TRBV19; D might be TRBD1 (5 bases). The CDR3 contains 13 residues. With 4 bases removed from V and 2 bases from J, the gap between germline ends came to 9 bases. The V gene's germline CDR1 is LNHDA and CDR2 SQIVND (reference sequence). The CDR3 region has the DNA TGTGCCAGTAGTAAGGGGTCCGCCTACGAGCAGTACTTC. Protein: CASSKGSAYEQYF.

The chain recombines TRBV10-3 with TRBJ1-2; D unclear. Germline lookup yields CDR1 ENHRY and CDR2 SYGVKD. Trimming took off 4 bases at V and 8 bases at J, with 11 bases between the two ends. This CDR3 spans 12 amino acids. The CDR3 loop is CAISGGSWGYTF. CDR3 bases: TGTGCCATCAGTGGAGGATCGTGGGGCTACACCTTC.

The V and J genes are TRBV6-1 and TRBJ2-1; 11 positions match TRBD2. V lost 0 bases and J lost 10; bases outside the gene matches: 8. The germline CDR1 and CDR2 sequences are MNHNS and SASEGT. The CDR3 totals 16 residues. Here the CDR3 DNA reads TGTGCCAGCAGTGAAGCCCTCGGACTAGCGGGTAACGAGCAGTTCTTC. As protein: CASSEALGLAGNEQFF.

A few counts support this clonotype. The chain couples TRBV2 to TRBJ2-6; maybe TRBD1 (5 bases). V dropped 10 bases and J dropped 0 bases, with 10 bases sitting between them. Germline V gives CDR1 SNHLY, CDR2 FYNNEI. The CDR3 is made up of 14 amino acids. For the CDR3, the DNA is TGTGCCACCAGGGTTGGCTCTGGGGCCAACGTCCTGACTTTC. Protein: CATRVGSGANVLTF.

The chain combines TRBV6-1 with TRBJ2-7, with a tentative D call TRBD1 (5 bases). This CDR3 contains 14 residues. V was pared by 6 bases and J by 7 bases, with 19 bases between. Germline loops: CDR1 MNHNS, CDR2 SASEGT. CDR3 amino acids: CASSPRQGSREQYF. The CDR3 DNA is TGTGCCAGCAGCCCAAGGCAGGGCTCTCGTGAGCAGTACTTC.